The sequence of this T cell receptor beta chain was determined in a study of T cell responses to AZD1222 COVID-19 vaccine. Overall study: It was second doses at about 4 or about 12 weeks that were pooled.

Regarding this clone: Its antigen is unidentified.

Germline CDR1 and CDR2: LGHDT and YNNKEL (reference sequence). Trimming at V came to 2 bases and at J to 5 bases, leaving 4 bases not matched to a gene. There are 14 residues in the CDR3. Assay: immunoSEQ multiplex PCR; the TCRdb copy retains only in-frame clones and omits some. In the table there are some 180,000 clones, almost 90% of which are singletons. Findings and caveats of the study: The study identified only a handful of AZD1222 recipients as seropositive at baseline. Possibly, clonal diversity was underestimated; donors were largely white British and included more females.

The source was peripheral blood, collected on day 0 of AZD1222 vaccination. The receptor's source is an adult in good health. V and J are TRBV3-1 (or the pseudogene TRBV3-2) and TRBJ2-7; 9 nucleotides align to TRBD1. The chain's CDR3 is CASSQPGTGHEQYF. Written as DNA, the CDR3 is TGTGCCAGCAGCCAACCCGGGACAGGGCACGAGCAGTACTTC.